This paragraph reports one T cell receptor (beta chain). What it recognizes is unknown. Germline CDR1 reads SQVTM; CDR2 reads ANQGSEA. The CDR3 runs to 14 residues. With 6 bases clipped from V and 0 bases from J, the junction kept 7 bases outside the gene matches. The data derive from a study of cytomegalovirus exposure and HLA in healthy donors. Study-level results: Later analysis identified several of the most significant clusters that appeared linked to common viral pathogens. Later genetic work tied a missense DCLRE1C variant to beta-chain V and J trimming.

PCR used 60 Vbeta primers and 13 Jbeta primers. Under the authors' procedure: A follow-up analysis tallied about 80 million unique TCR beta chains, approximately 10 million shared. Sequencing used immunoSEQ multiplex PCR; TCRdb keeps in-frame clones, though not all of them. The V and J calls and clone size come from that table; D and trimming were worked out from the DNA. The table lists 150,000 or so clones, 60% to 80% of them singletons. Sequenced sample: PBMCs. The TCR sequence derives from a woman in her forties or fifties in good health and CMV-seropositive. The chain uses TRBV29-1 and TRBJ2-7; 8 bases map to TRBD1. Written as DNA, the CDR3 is TGCAGCGTGTCCAACAGGGGGGTCTCCTACGAGCAGTACTTC. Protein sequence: CSVSNRGVSYEQYF.